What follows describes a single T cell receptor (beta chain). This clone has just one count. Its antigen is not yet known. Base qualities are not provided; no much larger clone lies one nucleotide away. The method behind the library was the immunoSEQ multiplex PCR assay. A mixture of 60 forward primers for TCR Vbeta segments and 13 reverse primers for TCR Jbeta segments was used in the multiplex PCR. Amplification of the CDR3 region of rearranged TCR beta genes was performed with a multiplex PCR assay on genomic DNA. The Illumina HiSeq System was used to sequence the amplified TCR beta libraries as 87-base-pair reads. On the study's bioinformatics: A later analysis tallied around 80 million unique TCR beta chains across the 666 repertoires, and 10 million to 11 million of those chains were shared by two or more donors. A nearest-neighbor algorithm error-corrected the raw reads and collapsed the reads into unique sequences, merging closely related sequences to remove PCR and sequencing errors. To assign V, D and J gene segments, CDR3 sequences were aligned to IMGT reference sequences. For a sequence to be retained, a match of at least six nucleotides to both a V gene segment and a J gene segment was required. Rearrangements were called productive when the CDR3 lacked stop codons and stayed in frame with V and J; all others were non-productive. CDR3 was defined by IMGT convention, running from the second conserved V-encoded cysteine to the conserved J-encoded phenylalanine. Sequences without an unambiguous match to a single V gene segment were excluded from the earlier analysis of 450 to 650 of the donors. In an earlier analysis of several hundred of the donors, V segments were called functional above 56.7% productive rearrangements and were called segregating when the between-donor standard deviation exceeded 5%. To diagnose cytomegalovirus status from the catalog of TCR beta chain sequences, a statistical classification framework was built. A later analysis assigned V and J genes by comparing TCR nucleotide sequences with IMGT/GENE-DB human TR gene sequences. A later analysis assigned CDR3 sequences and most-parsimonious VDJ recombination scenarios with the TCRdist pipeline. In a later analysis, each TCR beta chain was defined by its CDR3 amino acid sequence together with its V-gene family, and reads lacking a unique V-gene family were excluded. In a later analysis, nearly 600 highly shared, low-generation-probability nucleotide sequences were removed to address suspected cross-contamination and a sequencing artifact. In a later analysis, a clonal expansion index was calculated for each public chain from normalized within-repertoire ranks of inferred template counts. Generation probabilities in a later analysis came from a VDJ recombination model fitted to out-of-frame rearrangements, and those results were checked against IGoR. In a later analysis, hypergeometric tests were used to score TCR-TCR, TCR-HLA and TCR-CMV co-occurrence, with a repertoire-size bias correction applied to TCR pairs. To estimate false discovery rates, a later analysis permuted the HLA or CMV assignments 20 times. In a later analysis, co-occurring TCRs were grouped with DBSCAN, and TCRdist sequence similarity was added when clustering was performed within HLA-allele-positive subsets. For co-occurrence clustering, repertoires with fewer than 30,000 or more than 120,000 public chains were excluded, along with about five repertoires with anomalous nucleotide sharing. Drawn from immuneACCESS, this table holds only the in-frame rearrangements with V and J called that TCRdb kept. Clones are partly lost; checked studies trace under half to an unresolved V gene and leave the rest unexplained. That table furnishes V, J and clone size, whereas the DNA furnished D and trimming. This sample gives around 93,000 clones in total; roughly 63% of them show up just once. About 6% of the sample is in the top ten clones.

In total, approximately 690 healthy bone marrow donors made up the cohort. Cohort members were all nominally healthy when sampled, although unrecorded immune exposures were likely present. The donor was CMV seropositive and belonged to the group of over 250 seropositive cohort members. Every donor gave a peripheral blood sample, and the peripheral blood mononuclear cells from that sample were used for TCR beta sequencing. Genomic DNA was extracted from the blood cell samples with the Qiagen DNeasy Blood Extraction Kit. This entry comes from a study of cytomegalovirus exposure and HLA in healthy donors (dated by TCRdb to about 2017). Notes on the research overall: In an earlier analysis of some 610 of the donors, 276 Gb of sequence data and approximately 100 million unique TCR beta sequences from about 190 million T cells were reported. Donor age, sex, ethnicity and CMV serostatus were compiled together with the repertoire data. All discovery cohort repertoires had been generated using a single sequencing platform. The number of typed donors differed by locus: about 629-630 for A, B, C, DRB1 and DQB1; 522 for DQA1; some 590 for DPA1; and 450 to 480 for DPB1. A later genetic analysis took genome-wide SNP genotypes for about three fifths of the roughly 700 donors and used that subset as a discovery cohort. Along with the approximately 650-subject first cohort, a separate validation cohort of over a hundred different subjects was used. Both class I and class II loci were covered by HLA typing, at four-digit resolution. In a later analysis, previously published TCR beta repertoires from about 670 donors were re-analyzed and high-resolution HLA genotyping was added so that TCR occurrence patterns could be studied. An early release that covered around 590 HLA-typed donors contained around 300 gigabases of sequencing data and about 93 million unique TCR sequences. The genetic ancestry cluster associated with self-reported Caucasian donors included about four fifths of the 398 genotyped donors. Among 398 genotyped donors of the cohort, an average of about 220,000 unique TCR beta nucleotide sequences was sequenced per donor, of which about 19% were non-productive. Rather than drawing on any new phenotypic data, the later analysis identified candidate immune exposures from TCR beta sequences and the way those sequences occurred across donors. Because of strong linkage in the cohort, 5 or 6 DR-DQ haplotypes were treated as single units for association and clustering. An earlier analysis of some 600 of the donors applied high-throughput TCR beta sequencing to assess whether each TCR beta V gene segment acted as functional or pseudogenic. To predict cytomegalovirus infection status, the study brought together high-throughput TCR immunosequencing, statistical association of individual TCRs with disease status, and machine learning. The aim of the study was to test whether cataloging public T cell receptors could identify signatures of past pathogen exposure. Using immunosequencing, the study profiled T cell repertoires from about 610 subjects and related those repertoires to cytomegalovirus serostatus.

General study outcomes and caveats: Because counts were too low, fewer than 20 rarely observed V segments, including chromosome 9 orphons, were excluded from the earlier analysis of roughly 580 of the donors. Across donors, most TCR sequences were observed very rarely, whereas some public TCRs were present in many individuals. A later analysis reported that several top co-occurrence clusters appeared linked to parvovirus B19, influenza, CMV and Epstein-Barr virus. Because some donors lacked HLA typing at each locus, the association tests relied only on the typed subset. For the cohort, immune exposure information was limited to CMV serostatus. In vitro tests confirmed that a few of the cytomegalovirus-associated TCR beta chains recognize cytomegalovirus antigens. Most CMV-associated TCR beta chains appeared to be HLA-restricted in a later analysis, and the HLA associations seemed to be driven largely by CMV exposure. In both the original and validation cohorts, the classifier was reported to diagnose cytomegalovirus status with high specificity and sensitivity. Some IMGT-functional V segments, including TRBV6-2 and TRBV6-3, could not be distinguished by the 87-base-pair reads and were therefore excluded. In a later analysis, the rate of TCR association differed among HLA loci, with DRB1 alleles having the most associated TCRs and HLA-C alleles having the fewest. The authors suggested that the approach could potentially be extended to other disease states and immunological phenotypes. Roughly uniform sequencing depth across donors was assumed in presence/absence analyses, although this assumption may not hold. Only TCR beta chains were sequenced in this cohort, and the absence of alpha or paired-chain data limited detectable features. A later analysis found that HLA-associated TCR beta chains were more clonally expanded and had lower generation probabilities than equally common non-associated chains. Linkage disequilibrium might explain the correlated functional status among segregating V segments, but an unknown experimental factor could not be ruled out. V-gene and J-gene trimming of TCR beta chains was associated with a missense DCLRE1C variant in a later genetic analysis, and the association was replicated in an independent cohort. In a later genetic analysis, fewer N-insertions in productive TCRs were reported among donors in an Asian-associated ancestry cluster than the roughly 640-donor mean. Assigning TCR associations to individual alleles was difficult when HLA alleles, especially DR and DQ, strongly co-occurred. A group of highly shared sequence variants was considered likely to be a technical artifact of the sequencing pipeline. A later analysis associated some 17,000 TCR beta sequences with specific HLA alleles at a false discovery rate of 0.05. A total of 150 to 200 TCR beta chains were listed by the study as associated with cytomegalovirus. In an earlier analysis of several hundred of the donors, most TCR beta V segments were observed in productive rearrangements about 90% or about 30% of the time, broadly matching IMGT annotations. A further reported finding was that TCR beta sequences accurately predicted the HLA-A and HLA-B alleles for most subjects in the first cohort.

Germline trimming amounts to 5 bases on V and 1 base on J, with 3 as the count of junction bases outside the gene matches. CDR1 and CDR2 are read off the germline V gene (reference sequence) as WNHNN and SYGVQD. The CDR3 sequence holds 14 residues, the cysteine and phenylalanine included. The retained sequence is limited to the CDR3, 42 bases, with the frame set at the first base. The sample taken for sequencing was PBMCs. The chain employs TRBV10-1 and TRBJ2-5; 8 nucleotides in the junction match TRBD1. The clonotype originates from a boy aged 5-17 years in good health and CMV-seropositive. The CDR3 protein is CASSRDRLQETQYF. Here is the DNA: TGCGCCAGCAGTCGGGACAGGCTCCAAGAGACCCAGTACTTC.